This T cell receptor (beta chain) was retrieved from a study of cytomegalovirus exposure and HLA in healthy donors. Study-wide points: According to an earlier analysis, most TCR beta V segments yielded productive rearrangements about 90% or about 30% of the time. The records held CMV serostatus as the only immune exposure information. In a later analysis, DRB1 alleles had the most associated TCRs; HLA-C alleles the fewest.

Primers included in the PCR were 60 Vbeta and 13 Jbeta primers. Here immunoSEQ multiplex PCR was the method, and the copy in TCRdb shows in-frame clones only, minus some. The repertoire holds 90,000 or so clones, around 76% seen once, with around 10% in the top ten. Regarding this clone: The antigen remains unidentified.

The sequence was obtained from a man aged 25 to 40 in good health and CMV-seropositive. The material sequenced was PBMCs.

CDR3 protein: CASSLGGLAGVGDTQYF. The CDR3 DNA reads TGCGCCAGCAGCTTGGGGGGACTAGCGGGGGTCGGGGATACGCAGTATTTT. The chain has TRBV5-1 and TRBJ2-3, with 14 positions matching TRBD2. J gave up 6 bases and V 0 bases, and 6 bases lay outside the gene matches. The germline gives CDR1 SGHRS, CDR2 YFSETQ. This CDR3 has 17 amino acids.